The 20 T cell receptor beta chains below all came from one sample that was sequenced in a study of blood T cell repertoires in COVID-19. Assay: immunoSEQ multiplex PCR; the TCRdb copy retains only in-frame clones and omits some. Here the sample spans under 200,000 clones, roughly 90% being singletons. Sequenced input: peripheral blood. Every receptor here comes from a man aged 45 to 65 with acute or convalescent COVID-19.

This clone showed up just once. The rearrangement links TRBV10-3 to TRBJ2-1; D might be TRBD1 (5 bases). Deletions cut 4 bases from V and 6 bases from J, with 13 bases between. The germline V gene has CDR1 ENHRY and CDR2 SYGVKD. The CDR3 totals 14 residues. DNA of the CDR3: TGTGCCATCAGTGCTGGTAGTCAGGGCAATGAGCAGTTCTTC. Translating gives CAISAGSQGNEQFF.

The chain employs TRBV7-9 and TRBJ2-5; D not resolved. The V gene lost 5 bases and the J gene lost 5 bases, with 9 bases spanning the gap. The CDR3 covers 12 residues. CDR1 and CDR2 from the germline V gene are SEHNR and FQNEAQ (reference sequence). The CDR3 DNA is TGTGCCAGCAGCCCAGTGGAGGAGACCCAGTACTTC. Translation: CASSPVEETQYF.

V and J are TRBV29-1 and TRBJ1-4, with TRBD1 as a possible D gene (6 bases). Germline loops: CDR1 SQVTM, CDR2 ANQGSEA. There are 14 residues in the CDR3. Deletions cut 5 bases from V and 7 bases from J, with 17 bases between. The CDR3 DNA is TGCAGCGTTAAAAGCCGGGGGGCGGTTGAAAAACTGTTTTTT. It specifies CSVKSRGAVEKLFF.

J is TRBJ2-1 and V is TRBV6-4; TRBD2 is a possible D gene (6 bases). Trimming took 6 bases from V and 5 from J, leaving 11 bases between them. The CDR3 extends over 13 amino acids. CDR1 MRHNA and CDR2 SNTAGT come from the germline V gene. DNA for the CDR3: TGTGCCAGCAGCCGGGACTTTAACAATGAGCAGTTCTTC. Amino acids: CASSRDFNNEQFF.

The V gene is TRBV7-9, the J gene TRBJ1-4; 7 bases fit TRBD1. The germline gives CDR1 SEHNR, CDR2 FQNEAQ (reference sequence). V gave up 2 bases and J gave up 5 bases; unmatched junction bases: 8. This CDR3 region has 16 residues. CDR3 region: CASSLTGGTENEKLFF. The CDR3 DNA reads as TGTGCCAGCAGCTTAACGGGGGGGACAGAGAATGAAAAACTGTTTTTT.

The chain couples TRBV28 to TRBJ1-1; D possibly corresponds to TRBD1 (5 bases). Trimming took off 3 bases at V and 1 base at J, with 12 bases between the two ends. This CDR3 has 15 residues. Per the germline V gene, CDR1 is MDHEN and CDR2 is SYDVKM. This chain's CDR3 is CASSFTRAANTEAFF. The CDR3, as DNA: TGTGCCAGCAGTTTTACCAGGGCGGCGAACACTGAAGCTTTCTTT.

A single count supports this clone. This rearrangement joins TRBV9 to TRBJ2-1, with a weak D call TRBD2 (5 bases). Trimming pared 0 bases from V and 8 bases from J, leaving 12 bases between. Germline lookup yields CDR1 SGDLS and CDR2 YYNGEE. The CDR3 contains 14 residues. DNA for the CDR3: TGTGCCAGCAGCGTAGGGCCGAAGGGAGATGAGCAGTTCTTC. This sequence encodes CASSVGPKGDEQFF.

This chain joins TRBV6-2 or TRBV6-3 and TRBJ2-1; TRBD2 aligns across 9 bases. The trim removed 6 bases at V and 3 bases at J, leaving 15 bases unmatched. Germline loops: CDR1 MNHEY, CDR2 SVGEGT. This CDR3 comprises 18 residues. The CDR3 sequence is CASSPIHGRGGYYNEQFF. The CDR3 DNA reads as TGTGCCAGCAGCCCAATACACGGGCGGGGGGGCTACTACAATGAGCAGTTCTTC.

V usage is TRBV23-1 and J usage is TRBJ2-7, with D possibly matching TRBD1 (6 bases). Being an ORF, TRBV23-1 has a function that is uncertain. This CDR3 has 16 residues. V was pared by 0 bases and J by 0 bases, with 12 bases between. The CDR3: CASSQSHRASSYEQYV. DNA for the CDR3: TGCGCCAGCAGTCAATCCCACAGGGCATCCTCCTACGAGCAGTACGTC.

This clone has only a few counts. The chain combines TRBV2 with TRBJ2-2; tentative D call: TRBD1 (5 bases). V was clipped by 2 bases and J by 2 bases, with 12 bases between them. The CDR3 runs 16 residues. The germline CDR1 and CDR2 sequences are SNHLY and FYNNEI. CDR3 region: CASSEQGIENTGELFF. The CDR3 DNA sequence: TGTGCCAGCAGTGAACAGGGTATAGAAAACACCGGGGAGCTGTTTTTT.

The gene calls are TRBV9 and TRBJ2-1; 9 bases align to TRBD1. V lost 2 bases, J lost 7 bases, and 1 base stayed unmatched. The CDR3 runs 13 residues. Germline CDR1 reads SGDLS; CDR2 reads YYNGEE. The CDR3 nucleotides read TGTGCCAGCAGCGTGGGGACAGGGAATGAGCAGTTCTTC. It is translated as CASSVGTGNEQFF.

As DNA, the CDR3 is TGTGCCAGCAGCCCTATAACCCGGACTAGCGGGAGGGTGTACAATGAGCAGTTCTTC. Protein sequence: CASSPITRTSGRVYNEQFF. V usage is TRBV28 and J usage is TRBJ2-1, with 15 bases that match TRBD2. V shed 6 bases and J 4 bases; nucleotides not matched to a gene: 13. The CDR3 contains 19 residues. Germline CDR1 and CDR2: MDHEN and SYDVKM.

This clone has a single count. This chain connects TRBV4-2 to TRBJ2-5; 10 positions match TRBD2. V gave up 1 base and J gave up 4 bases; unmatched junction bases: 6. The CDR3 consists of 16 residues. The germline V gene has CDR1 LGHNA and CDR2 YNFKEQ. The CDR3 is CASSQGLERGGETQYF. In DNA form, the CDR3 reads TGTGCCAGCAGCCAAGGGTTGGAGCGGGGGGGAGAGACCCAGTACTTC.

J is TRBJ1-1 and V is TRBV5-8; 7 positions match TRBD1. CDR1 is SGHTS and CDR2 is YDEGEE in the germline V gene. J gave up 0 bases and V 7 bases, and 6 bases lay outside the gene matches. The CDR3 contains 14 residues. In DNA form, the CDR3 reads TGTGCCAGCTGGAGGACAGGCATGAACACTGAAGCTTTCTTT. The encoded protein is CASWRTGMNTEAFF.

CDR3 coding DNA: TGCGCCAGCAGCCCTGGACAGGGCGGCAATGAGCAGTTCTTC. This codes for CASSPGQGGNEQFF. J is TRBJ2-1 and V is TRBV5-1; 8 bases match TRBD1. V was clipped by 4 bases and J by 6 bases; unmatched bases: 6. CDR3 length: 14 residues. The V gene's germline CDR1 is SGHRS and CDR2 YFSETQ. Complete variable domain (other parts from reference TRBV5-1 and TRBJ2-1): KAGVTQTPRYLIKTRGQQVTLSCSPISGHRSVSWYQQTPGQGLQFLFEYFSETQRNKGNFPGRFSGRQFSNSRSEMNVSTLELGDSALYLCASSPGQGGNEQFFGPGTRLTVL.

This clone has a single count. This rearrangement joins TRBV19 to TRBJ2-2; TRBD1 matches 9 bases. The CDR3 spans 16 residues. The germline V gene has CDR1 LNHDA and CDR2 SQIVND (reference sequence). V dropped 3 bases and J dropped 3; count of bases not matched to a gene: 5. The CDR3 sequence: CASSMWDRVDTGELFF. CDR3 nucleotides: TGTGCCAGTAGTATGTGGGACAGGGTGGACACCGGGGAGCTGTTTTTT.

V usage is TRBV30 and J usage is TRBJ2-2; D might be TRBD1 (5 bases). Germline CDR1 and CDR2: GTSNPN and SVGIG (reference sequence). The CDR3 has 12 residues. For the CDR3, the DNA is TGTGCTACAGACAGCAACACCGGGGAGCTGTTTTTT. This gives the protein CATDSNTGELFF. The full variable domain, its missing parts supplied by reference TRBV30 and TRBJ2-2, is SQTIHQWPATLVQPVGSPLSLECTVEGTSNPNLYWYRQAAGRGLQLLFYSVGIGQISSEVPQNLSASRPQDRQFILSSKKLLLSDSGFYLCATDSNTGELFFGEGSRLTVL.

The V call is TRBV6-4, the J call TRBJ2-4; D remains ambiguous. V shed 7 bases and J shed 4 bases, with 11 bases lying between them. The CDR3 has 13 amino acids. Looked up from germline, CDR1 is MRHNA and CDR2 is SNTAGT. The CDR3, as DNA: TGTGCCAGCAACCAGAAACCAAAAAACATTCAGTACTTC. This codes for CASNQKPKNIQYF.

The chain carries TRBV5-4 and TRBJ1-4; D perhaps matches TRBD1 (6 bases). CDR3 length: 14 amino acids. The germline V gene has CDR1 SGHNT and CDR2 YYREEE (reference sequence). V gave up 5 bases and J gave up 12 bases, with 20 bases separating them. DNA of the CDR3: TGTGCCAGCAGAAGGGGTGGGGGCACGGGCGAACTGTTTTTT. Translating gives CASRRGGGTGELFF.

This clone was recorded only once. The V and J genes are TRBV7-2 and TRBJ2-1; 15 bases fit TRBD2. Germline CDR1 SGHTA, CDR2 FQGNSA. J was trimmed by 9 bases and V by 5 bases; bases with no gene match: 5. The CDR3 spans 15 residues. Here the CDR3 reads CASSQGLAGGVEQFF. CDR3 coding DNA: TGTGCCAGCAGCCAGGGACTAGCGGGAGGTGTTGAGCAGTTCTTC.